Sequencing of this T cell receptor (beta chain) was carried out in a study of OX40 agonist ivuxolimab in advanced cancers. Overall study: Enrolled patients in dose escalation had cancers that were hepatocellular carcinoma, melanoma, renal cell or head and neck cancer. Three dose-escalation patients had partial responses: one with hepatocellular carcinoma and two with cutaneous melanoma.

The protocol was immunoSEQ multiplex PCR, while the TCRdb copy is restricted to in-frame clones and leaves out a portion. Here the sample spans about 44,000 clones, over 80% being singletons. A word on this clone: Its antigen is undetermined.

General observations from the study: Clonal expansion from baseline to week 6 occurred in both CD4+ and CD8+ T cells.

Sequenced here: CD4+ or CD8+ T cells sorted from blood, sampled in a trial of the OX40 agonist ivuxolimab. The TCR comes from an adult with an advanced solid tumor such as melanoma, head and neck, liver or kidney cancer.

In DNA, the CDR3 is TGCGCCAGCAGAGGATTAGCGACGTACAATGAGCAGTTCTTC. As protein: CASRGLATYNEQFF. The J gene is TRBJ2-1, the V gene TRBV5-1; tentatively, D is TRBD2 (5 bases). V lost 5 bases, J lost 4 bases, and 13 bases lay in between. The CDR3 consists of 14 residues. Germline V gene sequence: CDR1 SGHRS, CDR2 YFSETQ.